This TCR beta chain came from a study of regulatory T cells in long-lasting Graves disease. Researchers made TCR beta libraries by using iRepertoire HTBI primers and running Arm-PCR on CDR3 regions. TCRdb passed the multiplex PCR reads through MiXCR, listing each CDR3 protein once. This table has about 450,000 distinct CDR3 sequences, 20% to 25% appearing once. As to time point: persistent/refractory GD, antithyroid drugs over 5 years with positive TRAb. The TCR library used RNA extracted from PBMCs. The V gene's germline CDR1 is SGHTS and CDR2 YDEGEE. This CDR3 region has 16 residues. Deletions cut 0 bases from V and 6 bases from J, with 19 bases between.

The receptor was derived from a female donor with Graves disease. The V call is TRBV5-8, the J call TRBJ2-7, with D possibly being TRBD1 or TRBD2 (6 bases each). Sequenced material: peripheral blood mononuclear cells (PBMCs), taken when the disease was refractory, from a patient treated with antithyroid drugs. The DNA for the CDR3 is TGTGCCAGCAGCTTGGCTAGCGTTACCGGCAGGGGCGAGCAGTACTTC. This gives the protein CASSLASVTGRGEQYF.